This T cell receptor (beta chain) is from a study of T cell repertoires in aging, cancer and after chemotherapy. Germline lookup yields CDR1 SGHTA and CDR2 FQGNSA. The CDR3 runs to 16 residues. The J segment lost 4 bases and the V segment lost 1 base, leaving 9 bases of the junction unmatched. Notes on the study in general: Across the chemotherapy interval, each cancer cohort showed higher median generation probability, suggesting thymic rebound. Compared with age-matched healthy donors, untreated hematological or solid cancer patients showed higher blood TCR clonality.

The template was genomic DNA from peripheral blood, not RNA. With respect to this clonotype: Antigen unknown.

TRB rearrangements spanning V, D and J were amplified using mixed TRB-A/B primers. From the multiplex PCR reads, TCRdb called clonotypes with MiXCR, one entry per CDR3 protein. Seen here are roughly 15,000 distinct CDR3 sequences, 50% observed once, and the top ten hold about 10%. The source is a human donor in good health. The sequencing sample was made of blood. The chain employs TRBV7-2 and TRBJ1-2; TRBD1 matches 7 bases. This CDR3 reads CASSLGGGGGSYGYTF. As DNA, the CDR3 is TGTGCCAGCAGCTTAGGAGGAGGGGGCGGAAGCTATGGCTACACCTTC.